The T cell receptor (beta chain) described here comes from a study of sequential checkpoint blockade in melanoma. There are a few counts of this clone. Germline V lookup: CDR1 SGHVS, CDR2 FNYEAQ. After removal of 5 bases from V and 1 base from J, the junction contained 9 bases not matched to a gene. The CDR3 length is 16 residues. Treatment reported: randomized to nivolumab then ipilimumab (arm A) or the reverse (arm B). Measured with immunoSEQ multiplex PCR; TCRdb has only the in-frame clones, and not every one. The repertoire holds 15,000 to 20,000 clones, with more than 55% as singletons. The specimen was CD8+ T cells sorted from blood (inferred from file names), collected from a patient given nivolumab and ipilimumab in sequence. The sequence derives from a human donor with melanoma. The chain employs TRBV7-6 and TRBJ1-1; 8 bases are a match to TRBD1. The CDR3: CASSRPDRAANTEAFF. The CDR3, as DNA: TGTGCCAGCAGCCGTCCGGACAGGGCGGCGAACACTGAAGCTTTCTTT.